The rows below give T cell receptor beta chains drawn from one sample of a study of shared clonotypes between healthy human individuals. TCRdb's table, derived via immunoSEQ multiplex PCR, lists solely in-frame clones and lacks some. The table has about 2.1 million clones, approximately 92% seen once. The sample was naive CD8+ T cells from PBMCs. These receptors were taken from a man between 18 and 29 years old in good health. Some clones in this sample may be carry-over from other donors' samples. CDR3s include the opening cysteine and the closing phenylalanine or tryptophan. The D gene is left open where the match is weak. Expanded clones get a size class; other rows say once, few or many, or leave the size out.

D: NA; size: few; J: TRBJ1-4; V: TRBV6-6; length: 11; CDR3: CASSLGEKLFF; DNA: TGTGCCAGCAGCCTCGGTGAAAAACTGTTTTTT
D: NA; size: NA; J: TRBJ2-5; V: TRBV29-1; length: 15; CDR3: CSVKATVTYQETQYF; DNA: TGCAGCGTTAAGGCGACAGTAACCTACCAAGAGACCCAGTACTTC
D: NA; size: NA; J: TRBJ2-1; V: TRBV28; length: 16; CDR3: CASSLMRVGLYNEQFF; DNA: TGTGCCAGCAGTTTAATGAGGGTGGGCCTGTACAATGAGCAGTTCTTC
D: NA; size: NA; J: TRBJ2-7; V: TRBV7-9; length: 19; CDR3: CASSSERGGAGPTLREQYF; DNA: TGTGCCAGCAGCTCTGAACGCGGGGGCGCGGGACCTACCCTACGAGAGCAGTACTTC
D: NA; size: NA; J: TRBJ1-1; V: TRBV27; length: 13; CDR3: CASSNGGYTEAFF; DNA: TGTGCCAGCAGTAATGGTGGGTACACTGAAGCTTTCTTT
D: NA; size: NA; J: TRBJ2-7; V: TRBV6-6; length: 11; CDR3: CASSYGREQYF; DNA: TGTGCCAGCAGTTACGGTCGGGAGCAGTACTTC
D: TRBD1; size: NA; J: TRBJ2-3; V: TRBV28; length: 16; CDR3: CASSFPTGTGEDTQYF; DNA: TGTGCCAGCAGTTTTCCCACCGGGACAGGGGAAGATACGCAGTATTTT
D: NA; size: NA; J: TRBJ2-7; V: TRBV4-3; length: 15; CDR3: CASSQGTGPWYEQYF; DNA: TGCGCCAGCAGCCAAGGAACAGGGCCCTGGTACGAGCAGTACTTC
D: NA; size: NA; J: TRBJ2-1; V: TRBV6-1; length: 12; CDR3: CASTGSYNEQFF; DNA: TGTGCCAGCACCGGGTCCTACAATGAGCAGTTCTTC
D: NA; size: NA; J: TRBJ1-5; V: TRBV27; length: 15; CDR3: CASSPWESDDQPQHF; DNA: TGTGCCAGCAGTCCCTGGGAATCAGATGATCAGCCCCAGCATTTT
D: NA; size: NA; J: TRBJ1-4; V: TRBV7-9; length: 15; CDR3: CASSWGKGLNEKLFF; DNA: TGTGCCAGCAGCTGGGGGAAGGGACTTAATGAAAAACTGTTTTTT
D: NA; size: NA; J: TRBJ2-1; V: TRBV9; length: 17; CDR3: CASSVEWDPRYWDEQFF; DNA: TGTGCCAGCAGCGTAGAGTGGGACCCCCGTTACTGGGATGAGCAGTTCTTC
D: NA; size: once; J: TRBJ1-5; V: TRBV6-5; length: 14; CDR3: CASSYSGGNQPQHF; DNA: TGTGCCAGCAGTTACTCGGGCGGTAATCAGCCCCAGCATTTT
D: NA; size: NA; J: TRBJ1-1; V: TRBV9; length: 15; CDR3: CASSPSSRGWPEAFF; DNA: TGTGCCAGCAGCCCATCTTCCCGAGGATGGCCTGAAGCTTTCTTT
D: NA; size: NA; J: TRBJ2-7; V: TRBV6-8; length: 17; CDR3: CASSSPYLPGPTYEQYF; DNA: TGTGCCAGCAGTTCTCCGTACCTTCCGGGACCAACCTACGAGCAGTACTTC
D: NA; size: NA; J: TRBJ2-1; V: TRBV28; length: 13; CDR3: CASSPRGYNEQFF; DNA: TGTGCCAGCAGTCCGAGAGGCTACAATGAGCAGTTCTTC
D: TRBD2; size: NA; J: TRBJ2-7; V: TRBV11-2; length: 15; CDR3: CASSSQAGGAYEQYF; DNA: TGTGCCAGCAGCTCCCAGGCGGGGGGAGCCTACGAGCAGTACTTC
D: NA; size: NA; J: TRBJ1-6; V: TRBV30; length: 15; CDR3: CAWMFGYRANSPLHF; DNA: TGTGCTTGGATGTTCGGATATAGGGCAAATTCACCCCTCCACTTT
D: TRBD2; size: few; J: TRBJ2-1; V: TRBV7-3; length: 16; CDR3: CASSSIAGDVGNEQFF; DNA: TGTGCCAGCAGCTCTATAGCGGGAGACGTGGGTAATGAGCAGTTCTTC
D: NA; size: NA; J: TRBJ2-1; V: TRBV28; length: 16; CDR3: CASSSVSASPYNEQFF; DNA: TGTGCCAGCAGTTCGGTATCGGCTAGCCCCTACAATGAGCAGTTCTTC
D: NA; size: NA; J: TRBJ1-1; V: TRBV10-3; length: 13; CDR3: CATTTWESTEAFF; DNA: TGTGCCACCACAACGTGGGAGAGCACTGAAGCTTTCTTT
D: NA; size: once; J: TRBJ1-2; V: TRBV6-4; length: 14; CDR3: CASSPGAEFYGYTF; DNA: TGTGCCAGCAGTCCAGGGGCGGAATTCTATGGCTACACCTTC
D: TRBD2; size: NA; J: TRBJ2-2; V: TRBV7-9; length: 15; CDR3: CASSSHLADTGELFF; DNA: TGTGCCAGCAGCTCCCACCTAGCGGACACCGGGGAGCTGTTTTTT
D: NA; size: NA; J: TRBJ2-5; V: TRBV27; length: 10; CDR3: CASGRGTQYF; DNA: TGTGCCAGCGGGCGGGGGACCCAGTACTTC
D: NA; size: once; J: TRBJ1-1; V: TRBV7-9; length: 16; CDR3: CASIPPAGPKNTEAFF; DNA: TGTGCCAGCATCCCCCCCGCAGGGCCTAAGAACACTGAAGCTTTCTTT
D: TRBD1; size: NA; J: TRBJ1-2; V: TRBV11-2; length: 15; CDR3: CASSSTTGTVYGYTF; DNA: TGTGCCAGCAGCTCCACGACCGGGACAGTTTATGGCTACACCTTC
D: NA; size: NA; J: TRBJ2-7; V: TRBV30; length: 11; CDR3: CAGSTGREQYF; DNA: TGTGCCGGGTCTACGGGACGCGAGCAGTACTTC
D: NA; size: NA; J: TRBJ2-1; V: TRBV7-8; length: 14; CDR3: CASSFRGHYNEQFF; DNA: TGTGCCAGCAGCTTTCGGGGTCACTACAATGAGCAGTTCTTC
D: TRBD1; size: NA; J: TRBJ2-7; V: TRBV18; length: 14; CDR3: CASSLRDRPYEQYF; DNA: TGTGCCAGCTCACTCCGGGACAGACCCTACGAGCAGTACTTC
D: TRBD2; size: NA; J: TRBJ2-7; V: TRBV7-9; length: 15; CDR3: CASSLVGLAPYEQYF; DNA: TGTGCCAGCAGCTTAGTGGGACTAGCACCTTACGAGCAGTACTTC
D: TRBD1; size: NA; J: TRBJ2-1; V: TRBV29-1; length: 14; CDR3: CSVEPGTGPAEQFF; DNA: TGCAGCGTTGAACCCGGGACAGGGCCCGCGGAGCAGTTCTTC
D: NA; size: NA; J: TRBJ2-7; V: TRBV28; length: 11; CDR3: CASSRKYEQYF; DNA: TGTGCCAGCAGTCGAAAATACGAGCAGTACTTC
D: TRBD1; size: NA; J: TRBJ2-7; V: TRBV4-1; length: 13; CDR3: CASSHSGGYEQYF; DNA: TGCGCCAGCAGCCACTCAGGGGGTTACGAGCAGTACTTC
D: NA; size: NA; J: TRBJ1-2; V: TRBV19; length: 18; CDR3: CASSIGVEVETSDYGYTF; DNA: TGTGCCAGTAGTATTGGGGTGGAGGTAGAGACTTCTGACTATGGCTACACCTTC
D: NA; size: NA; J: TRBJ2-7; V: TRBV10-2; length: 12; CDR3: CASSESFGQSLF; DNA: TGCGCCAGCAGTGAGTCGTTCGGACAGTCACTCTTC
D: TRBD2; size: NA; J: TRBJ2-3; V: TRBV13; length: 15; CDR3: CATASGRTTTDTQYF; DNA: TGTGCCACAGCGAGCGGGAGGACGACCACAGATACGCAGTATTTT
D: TRBD2; size: NA; J: TRBJ2-1; V: TRBV30; length: 14; CDR3: CAWSLSGTINEQFF; DNA: TGTGCCTGGAGCCTATCCGGGACTATCAATGAGCAGTTCTTC
D: NA; size: NA; J: TRBJ1-1; V: TRBV28; length: 14; CDR3: CASSQTRGGTEAFF; DNA: TGTGCCAGCAGCCAAACTAGGGGGGGCACTGAAGCTTTCTTT
D: NA; size: NA; J: TRBJ1-5; V: TRBV4-1; length: 15; CDR3: CASSQDGRSNQPQHF; DNA: TGCGCCAGCAGCCAAGATGGCCGTAGCAATCAGCCCCAGCATTTT
D: NA; size: few; J: TRBJ1-1; V: TRBV28; length: 14; CDR3: CASRPQGTNTEAFF; DNA: TGTGCCAGCAGGCCTCAGGGCACGAACACTGAAGCTTTCTTT
D: NA; size: NA; J: TRBJ2-5; V: TRBV28; length: 14; CDR3: CASSLLGSQETQYF; DNA: TGTGCCAGCAGTTTATTAGGGAGCCAAGAGACCCAGTACTTC
D: TRBD1; size: NA; J: TRBJ1-2; V: TRBV19; length: 15; CDR3: CASSTRDRANYGYTF; DNA: TGTGCCAGTAGTACCCGGGACAGAGCTAACTATGGCTACACCTTC